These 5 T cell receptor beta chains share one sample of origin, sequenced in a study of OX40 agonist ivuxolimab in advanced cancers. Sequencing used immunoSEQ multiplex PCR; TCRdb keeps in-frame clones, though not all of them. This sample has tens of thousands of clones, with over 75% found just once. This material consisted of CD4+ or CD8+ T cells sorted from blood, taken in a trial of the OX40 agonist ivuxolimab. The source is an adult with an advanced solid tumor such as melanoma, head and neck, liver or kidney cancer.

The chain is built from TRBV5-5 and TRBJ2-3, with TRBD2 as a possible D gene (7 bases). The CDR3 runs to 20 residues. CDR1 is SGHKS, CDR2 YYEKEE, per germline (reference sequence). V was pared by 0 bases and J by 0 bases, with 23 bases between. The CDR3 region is CASSLAVWDMTSWSTDTQYF. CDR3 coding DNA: TGTGCCAGCAGCTTGGCGGTCTGGGACATGACTAGCTGGAGCACAGATACGCAGTATTTT.

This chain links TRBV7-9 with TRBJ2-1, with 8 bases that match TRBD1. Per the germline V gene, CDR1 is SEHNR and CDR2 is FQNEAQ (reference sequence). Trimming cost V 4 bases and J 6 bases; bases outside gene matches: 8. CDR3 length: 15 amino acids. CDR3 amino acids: CASSSWTGSPNEQFF. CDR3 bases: TGTGCCAGCAGCTCCTGGACAGGGTCTCCCAATGAGCAGTTCTTC.

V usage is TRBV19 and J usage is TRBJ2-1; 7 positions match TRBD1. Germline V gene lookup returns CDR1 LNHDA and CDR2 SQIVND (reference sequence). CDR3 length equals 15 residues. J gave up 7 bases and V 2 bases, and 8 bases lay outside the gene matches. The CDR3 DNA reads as TGTGCCAGTAGTATAAGACAGGGAGAATTTAATGAGCAGTTCTTC. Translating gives CASSIRQGEFNEQFF.

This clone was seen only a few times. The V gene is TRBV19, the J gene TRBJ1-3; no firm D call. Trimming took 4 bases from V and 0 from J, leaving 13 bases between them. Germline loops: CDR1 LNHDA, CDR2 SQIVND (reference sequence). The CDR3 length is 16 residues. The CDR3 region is CASSRTRLSSGNTIYF. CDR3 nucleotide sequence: TGTGCCAGTAGTAGGACCCGACTCAGCTCTGGAAACACCATATATTTT. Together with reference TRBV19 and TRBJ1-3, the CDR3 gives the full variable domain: DGGITQSPKYLFRKEGQNVTLSCEQNLNHDAMYWYRQDPGQGLRLIYYSQIVNDFQKGDIAEGYSVSREKKESFPLTVTSAQKNPTAFYLCASSRTRLSSGNTIYFGEGSWLTVV.

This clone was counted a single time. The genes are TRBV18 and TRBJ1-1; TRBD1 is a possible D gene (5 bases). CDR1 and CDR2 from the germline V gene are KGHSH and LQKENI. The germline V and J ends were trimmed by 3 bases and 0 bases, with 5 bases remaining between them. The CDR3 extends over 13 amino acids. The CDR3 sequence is CASSPDMNTEAFF. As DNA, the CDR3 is TGTGCCAGCTCACCGGACATGAACACTGAAGCTTTCTTT.